This T cell receptor beta chain is from a study of blood T cell repertoires in COVID-19. Study summary: Acute and convalescent COVID-19 specimens originated in the United States, Italy and Spain. The cDNA or gDNA used as material had been derived from T cells, B-cell-depleted T cells, or PBMCs.

Authors' methods: Scientists estimated how many nucleated cells there were by amplifying reference gene primers. Libraries were prepared by immunoSEQ multiplex PCR; TCRdb keeps only in-frame clonotypes and omits some of them. V, J and clone size are those of that table, while D and trimming were read from the DNA. The sample gives about 55,000 clones, 88% of which show up once; 8.5% is in the top ten. Trimming shortened V by 6 bases and J by 1 base, and 9 bases separated the two germline ends. CDR3 size: 13 residues. Germline CDR1 reads WSHSY; CDR2 reads SAAADI. Sequenced material: peripheral blood. The chain joins TRBV10-2 to TRBJ1-1; possibly TRBD1 for D (5 bases). The TCR comes from a man in his 60s with active COVID-19. The CDR3 reads CASRSGRNTEAFF. In nucleotides, the CDR3 is TGCGCCAGCAGGTCAGGGCGGAACACTGAAGCTTTCTTT.